The TCR beta chain under discussion was sequenced for a study of blood T cell repertoires in COVID-19. Across the whole study: COVID-19 samples collected from the United States, Italy and Spain covered acute and convalescent phases. Sample material is recorded as cDNA or gDNA derived from T cells, B-cell-depleted T cells, or PBMCs.

The CDR3 extends over 17 amino acids. Original processing notes: Nucleated cell number was recorded as an estimate derived from reference gene primer amplification. The table came from immunoSEQ multiplex PCR; TCRdb's copy has only in-frame clones and leaves some out. The V and J calls and the clone size are those of that table, but D and trimming were determined from the DNA. The table records about 40,000 clones, about 88% of them present only once. The sequence was collected from a human donor in a cohort sampled during active COVID-19. This sequence joins TRBV21-1 and TRBJ1-1; TRBD1 is the table's D call and was not checked against the DNA. TRBV21-1 counts as a pseudogene. Sequencing input: peripheral blood. The DNA of the CDR3 is TGTGCCAGCAGCACCAACCAGGGTAGTGAAGTGAACACTGAAGCTTTCTTT. As protein: CASSTNQGSEVNTEAFF.